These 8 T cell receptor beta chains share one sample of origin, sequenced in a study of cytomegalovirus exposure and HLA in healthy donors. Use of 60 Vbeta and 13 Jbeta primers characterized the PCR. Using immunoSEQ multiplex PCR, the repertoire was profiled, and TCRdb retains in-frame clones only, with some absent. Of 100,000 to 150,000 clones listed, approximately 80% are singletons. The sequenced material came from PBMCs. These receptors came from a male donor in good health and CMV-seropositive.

CDR3 DNA: TGTGCCAGCAGACAGGGGGCTTACACAGATACGCAGTATTTT. This gives the protein CASRQGAYTDTQYF. This rearrangement joins TRBV2 to TRBJ2-3; TRBD1 matches at 9 bases. V gave up 6 bases and J gave up 2 bases; unmatched junction bases: 3. The CDR3 runs to 14 residues. Germline-derived CDR1 and CDR2 are SNHLY and FYNNEI.

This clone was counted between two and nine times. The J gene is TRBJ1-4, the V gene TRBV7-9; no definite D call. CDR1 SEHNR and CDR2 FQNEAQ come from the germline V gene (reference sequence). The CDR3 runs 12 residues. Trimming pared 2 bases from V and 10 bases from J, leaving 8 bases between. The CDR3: CASSLTSGKLFF. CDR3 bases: TGTGCCAGCAGCTTAACGAGCGGAAAACTGTTTTTT.

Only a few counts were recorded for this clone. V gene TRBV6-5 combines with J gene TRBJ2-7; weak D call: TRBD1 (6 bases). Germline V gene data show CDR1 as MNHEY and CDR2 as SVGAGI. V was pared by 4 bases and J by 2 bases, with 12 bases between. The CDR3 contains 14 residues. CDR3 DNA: TGTGCCAGCAGTTCGCTCTGGGACACCTACGAGCAGTACTTC. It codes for CASSSLWDTYEQYF.

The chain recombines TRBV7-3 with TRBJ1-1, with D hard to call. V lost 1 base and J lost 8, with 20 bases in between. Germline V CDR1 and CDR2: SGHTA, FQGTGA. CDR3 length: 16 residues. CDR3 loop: CASSLIGSPTPREAFF. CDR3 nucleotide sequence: TGTGCCAGCAGCTTAATTGGGAGCCCGACTCCACGCGAAGCTTTCTTT.

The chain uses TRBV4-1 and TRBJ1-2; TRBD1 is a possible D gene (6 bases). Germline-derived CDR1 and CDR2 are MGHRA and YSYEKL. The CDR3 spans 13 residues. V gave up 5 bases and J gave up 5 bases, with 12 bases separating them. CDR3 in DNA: TGCGCCAGCAGCTCTGACAGGTCATATGGCTACACCTTC. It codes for CASSSDRSYGYTF.

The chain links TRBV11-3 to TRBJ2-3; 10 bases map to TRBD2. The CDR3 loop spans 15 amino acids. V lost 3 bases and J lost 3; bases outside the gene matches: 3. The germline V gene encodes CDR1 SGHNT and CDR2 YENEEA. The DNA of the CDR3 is TGTGCCAGCAGCTTGAGCGGGGGGGGTACAGATACGCAGTATTTT. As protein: CASSLSGGGTDTQYF.

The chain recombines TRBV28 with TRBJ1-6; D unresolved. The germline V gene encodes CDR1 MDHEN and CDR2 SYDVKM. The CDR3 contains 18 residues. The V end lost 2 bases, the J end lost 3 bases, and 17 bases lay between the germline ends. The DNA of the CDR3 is TGTGCCAGCAGTTTAAAGCCCGCTACGGTTGGCTATAATTCACCCCTCCACTTT. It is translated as CASSLKPATVGYNSPLHF.

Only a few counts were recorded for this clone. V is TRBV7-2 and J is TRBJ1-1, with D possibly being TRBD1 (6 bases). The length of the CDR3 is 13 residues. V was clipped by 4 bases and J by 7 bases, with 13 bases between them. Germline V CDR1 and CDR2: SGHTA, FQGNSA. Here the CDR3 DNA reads TGTGCCAGCAGCTGGAACGGACAGAATGAAGCTTTCTTT. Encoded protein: CASSWNGQNEAFF.